The 22 T cell receptor beta chains presented below share a single source sample, sequenced in a study of early T cells in non-severe SARS-CoV-2 infection. MiXCR was run by TCRdb on the 5' RACE reads, yielding one entry per CDR3 protein. The sample lists about 72,000 distinct CDR3 sequences, about 9.5% occurring once. The material sequenced was whole blood, taken at baseline. The receptor set was obtained from an adult who was a healthcare worker with PCR-confirmed SARS-CoV-2 infection or an uninfected control (not recorded which).

This clonotype was seen a handful of times. This rearrangement joins TRBV18 to TRBJ2-1; D gene uncertain. Trimming took off 3 bases at V and 0 bases at J, with 9 bases between the two ends. CDR1 is KGHSH, CDR2 LQKENI, per germline. The CDR3 consists of 15 residues. CDR3: CASSPDSTSYNEQFF. In DNA, the CDR3 is TGTGCCAGCTCACCCGACTCGACCTCCTACAATGAGCAGTTCTTC.

This clonotype was observed a few times. The chain combines TRBV5-1 with TRBJ2-7; D remains unclear. There are 12 residues in the CDR3. V gave up 0 bases and J gave up 6 bases, with 7 bases separating them. Germline V lookup: CDR1 SGHRS, CDR2 YFSETQ. In DNA form, the CDR3 reads TGCGCCAGCAGCTTGGTCGGCCCCGAGCAGTACTTC. Translation gives CASSLVGPEQYF.

This clonotype occurred a few times. Here the CDR3 reads CASIASGSSYNEQFF. The CDR3 DNA follows: TGTGCCAGCATCGCAAGCGGGAGCTCCTACAATGAGCAGTTCTTC. The rearrangement joins TRBV2 to TRBJ2-1; 8 positions match TRBD2. The germline CDR1 and CDR2 sequences are SNHLY and FYNNEI. V dropped 7 bases and J dropped 0; count of bases not matched to a gene: 5. The CDR3 loop spans 15 amino acids.

The genes are TRBV7-2 and TRBJ2-7, with D perhaps TRBD2 (6 bases). Trimming took 2 bases from V and 1 from J, leaving 12 bases between them. From germline, CDR1 is SGHTA and CDR2 FQGNSA. The CDR3 covers 15 residues. CDR3 protein: CASSLSGGISYEQYF. The CDR3 DNA is TGTGCCAGCAGCTTATCCGGCGGGATTTCCTACGAGCAGTACTTC.

This clonotype came up a few times. J is TRBJ1-2 and V is TRBV13, with a possible D match to TRBD1 (5 bases). The V gene lost 3 bases and the J gene lost 14 bases, with 22 bases spanning the gap. In germline, CDR1 is PRHDT, CDR2 FYEKMQ (reference sequence). This CDR3 region has 14 residues. The CDR3 protein is CASSLSRAPVVGTF. DNA for the CDR3: TGTGCCAGCAGCTTGTCCAGGGCCCCAGTGGTTGGGACCTTC.

The rearrangement uses TRBV24-1 and TRBJ1-1; D is unresolved. Trimming took off 5 bases at V and 5 bases at J, with 11 bases between the two ends. In germline, CDR1 is KGHDR, CDR2 SFDVKD. This CDR3 region has 13 residues. CDR3 nucleotides: TGTGCCACCAGTGGAAGGGAGGGAACTGAAGCTTTCTTT. Its translation is CATSGREGTEAFF.

This chain joins TRBV24-1 and TRBJ1-5; 12 nucleotides line up with TRBD1. The V gene's germline CDR1 is KGHDR and CDR2 SFDVKD. The CDR3 has 15 amino acids. Trimming removed 7 bases from V and 6 bases from J; junction bases left unmatched: 6. The CDR3 region has the DNA TGTGCCACCAGCCCCGGGACAGGGGGCAGTCAGCCCCAGCATTTT. Its translation is CATSPGTGGSQPQHF.

J is TRBJ2-1 and V is TRBV18, with TRBD2 matching 13 bases. The CDR3 runs to 16 residues. The trim removed 4 bases at V and 5 bases at J, leaving 5 bases unmatched. Germline V gives CDR1 KGHSH, CDR2 LQKENI. The CDR3 sequence: CASSLGTSGEHNEQFF. Here the CDR3 DNA reads TGTGCCAGCTCACTAGGGACTAGCGGGGAGCACAATGAGCAGTTCTTC.

This clonotype was counted many times. The chain carries TRBV7-3 and TRBJ2-7; D is possibly TRBD2 (7 bases). Trimming pared 5 bases from V and 5 bases from J, leaving 16 bases between. This CDR3 has 14 amino acids. In germline, CDR1 is SGHTA, CDR2 FQGTGA. Here the CDR3 reads CASSPLGGGDEQYF. The CDR3 DNA sequence: TGTGCCAGCAGCCCATTAGGGGGGGGCGACGAGCAGTACTTC.

This clonotype was counted ten times or more. J is TRBJ1-6 and V is TRBV21-1; the D call in the table, TRBD1, was not verified against the DNA. TRBV21-1 is a pseudogene. The CDR3 runs 18 residues. CDR3 DNA sequence: TGTGCCAGCAGCAAAACTACAGGGTTTAGCTCCTATAATTCACCCCTCCACTTT. This sequence encodes CASSKTTGFSSYNSPLHF.

This rearrangement joins TRBV5-5 to TRBJ2-2; D may be TRBD1 (6 bases). Trimming shortened V by 2 bases and J by 2 bases, and 10 bases separated the two germline ends. Germline CDR1 and CDR2: SGHKS and YYEKEE (reference sequence). CDR3 length: 15 amino acids. The CDR3 region has the DNA TGTGCCAGCAGCTTCCGGGACAAAAACACCGGGGAGCTGTTTTTT. It yields the protein CASSFRDKNTGELFF.

The J gene is TRBJ1-1, the V gene TRBV12-3 or TRBV12-4; TRBD1 might be the D (5 bases). There are 13 residues in the CDR3. Trimming took off 3 bases at V and 10 bases at J, with 15 bases between the two ends. The CDR3 here is CASSFGQGRAAFF. Here the CDR3 DNA reads TGTGCCAGCAGTTTCGGGCAGGGTAGGGCAGCTTTCTTT.

The gene calls are TRBV3-1 and TRBJ2-7, with TRBD1 identical over 7 bases. Germline V gives CDR1 LGHDT, CDR2 YNNKEL (reference sequence). V lost 1 base, J lost 2 bases, and 14 bases stayed unmatched. The CDR3 length is 18 residues. The CDR3 reads CASSQGTQKGARTYEQYF. In DNA form, the CDR3 reads TGTGCCAGCAGCCAAGGAACTCAAAAGGGGGCCCGAACCTACGAGCAGTACTTC.

At least ten counts were recorded for this clonotype. The genes are TRBV7-2 and TRBJ1-1; unclear D gene. V was cut by 3 bases and J by 0 bases, with 11 bases left in between. Germline-derived CDR1 and CDR2 are SGHTA and FQGNSA. CDR3 size: 15 residues. CDR3 loop: CASSFYGSLNTEAFF. Here the CDR3 DNA reads TGTGCCAGCAGCTTTTATGGAAGTCTGAACACTGAAGCTTTCTTT.

This chain uses TRBV2 with TRBJ1-1, with D possibly TRBD1 on 5 matching bases. The germline V gene has CDR1 SNHLY and CDR2 FYNNEI. The V end lost 3 bases, the J end lost 4 bases, and 9 bases lay between the germline ends. CDR3 length: 13 residues. The CDR3 DNA follows: TGTGCCAGCAGTGAGGGCAGGGTCACTGAAGCTTTCTTT. Translating it yields CASSEGRVTEAFF.

This clonotype was seen a few times. This chain links TRBV27 with TRBJ1-2; TRBD1 is a possible D gene (5 bases). V was cut by 5 bases and J by 3 bases, with 10 bases left in between. Germline V lookup: CDR1 MNHEY, CDR2 SMNVEV (reference sequence). The CDR3 sequence is 13 residues long. The CDR3 loop reads CASSKWDYYGYTF. The CDR3 DNA follows: TGTGCCAGCAGTAAATGGGACTACTATGGCTACACCTTC.

The chain has TRBV29-1 and TRBJ2-6; tentative D call: TRBD1 (5 bases). The V and J ends lost 6 bases and 0 bases respectively, with 6 bases between them. The CDR3 runs 13 residues. Germline CDR1 SQVTM, CDR2 ANQGSEA. The CDR3 spells CSVQVSGANVLTF. CDR3 sequence (DNA): TGCAGCGTACAGGTCTCTGGGGCCAACGTCCTGACTTTC.

Only a few counts were recorded for this clonotype. The chain has TRBV7-2 and TRBJ2-3; no clear D gene. Germline CDR1 SGHTA, CDR2 FQGNSA. CDR3 size: 14 residues. V lost 3 bases, J lost 3 bases, and 10 bases lay in between. The CDR3 region is CASSFGLATDTQYF. The CDR3 DNA sequence: TGTGCCAGCAGCTTTGGATTAGCTACAGATACGCAGTATTTT.

The rearrangement joins TRBV6-4 to TRBJ2-2, with no clear D. The CDR3 runs to 14 residues. Per germline, CDR1 MRHNA and CDR2 SNTAGT. Trimming removed 8 bases from V and 3 bases from J, with 13 bases in between. The CDR3 sequence: CASGKNGDTGELFF. CDR3 bases: TGTGCCAGCGGCAAGAACGGAGACACCGGGGAGCTGTTTTTT.

This clonotype was seen a handful of times. The DNA for the CDR3 is TGTGCCAGCAGCTTAGGGAGTTCACCCCTCCACTTT. This encodes CASSLGSSPLHF. The chain joins TRBV7-9 to TRBJ1-6; unclear D gene. Trimming removed 1 base at V and 9 bases at J, with 4 bases between. The CDR3 covers 12 residues. In germline, CDR1 is SEHNR, CDR2 FQNEAQ (reference sequence).

The J gene is TRBJ1-2, the V gene TRBV25-1, with 7 bases that match TRBD1. The junction had 9 bases not matched to a gene; V was cut back by 6 bases and J by 5 bases. This CDR3 has 14 residues. Per germline, CDR1 MGHDK and CDR2 SYGVNS. In nucleotides, the CDR3 is TGTGCCAGCAGACCCCGACAGGGCGGGTATGGCTACACCTTC. Its protein product is CASRPRQGGYGYTF.

This clonotype was seen repeatedly, ten times or more. CDR3 DNA: TGCAGTGCTAAAACAGGGGGCCCCTACGAGCAGTACTTC. It is translated as CSAKTGGPYEQYF. This chain links TRBV20-1 with TRBJ2-7, with TRBD1 matching 9 bases. The CDR3 runs to 13 residues. Germline V CDR1 and CDR2: DFQATT, SNEGSKA (reference sequence). V lost 4 bases and J lost 2; bases outside the gene matches: 3.